These 28 T cell receptor beta chains came from one sample sequenced in a study of blood T cell repertoires in COVID-19. Sequencing was performed with immunoSEQ multiplex PCR; in TCRdb, only in-frame clones are kept and a portion is missing. The table has 25,000 to 35,000 clones, over 75% seen once. The sample consisted of peripheral blood. These receptor sequences come from a human donor with active COVID-19. The donor label of this sample is uncertain.

V usage is TRBV5-1 and J usage is TRBJ1-1; the match to TRBD1 covers 7 bases. The junction had 2 bases not matched to a gene; V was cut back by 2 bases and J by 1 base. Germline V gene sequence: CDR1 SGHRS, CDR2 YFSETQ. This CDR3 is 14 amino acids long. The CDR3 region has the DNA TGCGCCAGCAGCTTAAGGACAGGGAACACTGAAGCTTTCTTT. The encoded protein is CASSLRTGNTEAFF.

The chain couples TRBV6-5 to TRBJ1-5, with TRBD1 matching over 7 bases. Germline CDR1 reads MNHEY; CDR2 reads SVGAGI. The junction had 3 bases not matched to a gene; V was cut back by 4 bases and J by 3 bases. CDR3 length: 14 residues. The CDR3 sequence: CASSSQGINQPQHF. In DNA form, the CDR3 reads TGTGCCAGCAGTTCACAGGGGATCAATCAGCCCCAGCATTTT.

As DNA, the CDR3 is TGCGCCAGCAGCTTTAGGGGGTCGGACAATGAGCAGTTCTTC. Translating gives CASSFRGSDNEQFF. The V gene is TRBV5-1, the J gene TRBJ2-1; D perhaps matches TRBD1 (6 bases). Germline V CDR1 and CDR2: SGHRS, YFSETQ. Trimming pared 2 bases from V and 5 bases from J, leaving 11 bases between. This CDR3 spans 14 amino acids.

This clone was seen only once. V gene TRBV30 combines with J gene TRBJ2-2; the D is unclear. The CDR3 consists of 12 residues. V dropped 4 bases and J dropped 4 bases, with 7 bases sitting between them. Germline V gene sequence: CDR1 GTSNPN, CDR2 SVGIG (reference sequence). This CDR3 is CAWTFVTGELFF. The DNA of the CDR3 is TGTGCCTGGACCTTCGTCACCGGGGAGCTGTTTTTT.

The chain links TRBV5-4 to TRBJ2-7; D might be TRBD1 (6 bases). The CDR3 covers 12 residues. In germline, CDR1 is SGHNT, CDR2 YYREEE (reference sequence). V lost 4 bases and J lost 3, with 8 bases in between. The CDR3 protein is CASSQQGYEQYF. As DNA, the CDR3 is TGTGCCAGCAGCCAACAGGGCTACGAGCAGTACTTC.

V is TRBV21-1 and J is TRBJ1-2. TRBV21-1 is recorded as a pseudogene. The CDR3 sequence is 15 residues long. The DNA of the CDR3 is TGTGCCAGCAGCAAAGTCGGTCAATCTAACTATGGCTACACCTTC. Protein: CASSKVGQSNYGYTF.

V gene TRBV6-1 combines with J gene TRBJ2-2; TRBD2 aligns across 9 bases. J gave up 11 bases and V 4 bases, and 14 bases lay outside the gene matches. This CDR3 is 16 amino acids long. CDR1 and CDR2 from the germline V gene are MNHNS and SASEGT. CDR3 sequence (DNA): TGTGCCAGCAGTGGGGCTTTAGCGGGGGCCCAAATAGAGCTGTTTTTT. Protein sequence: CASSGALAGAQIELFF.

The rearrangement uses TRBV15 and TRBJ2-7; possible D gene TRBD1, 5 bases. The CDR3 extends over 14 amino acids. Germline loops: CDR1 LNHNV, CDR2 YYDKDF (reference sequence). V shed 1 base and J shed 3 bases, with 10 bases lying between them. CDR3 sequence reads: CATSRGGVNYEQYF. CDR3 DNA sequence: TGTGCCACCAGCAGAGGGGGCGTCAACTACGAGCAGTACTTC.

This clone showed up just once. The genes are TRBV18 and TRBJ2-3; TRBD2 agrees at 10 bases. The CDR3 has 17 amino acids. In germline, CDR1 is KGHSH, CDR2 LQKENI. The V and J ends lost 3 bases and 4 bases, in that order; junction bases with no gene match: 10. The CDR3 DNA is TGTGCCAGCTCACCTTCAAGCGGGGGGGTTGTTGCAGATACGCAGTATTTT. Protein: CASSPSSGGVVADTQYF.

The chain recombines TRBV5-5 with TRBJ2-7; D possibly corresponds to TRBD1 (5 bases). This CDR3 comprises 14 residues. Trimming removed 0 bases from V and 2 bases from J, with 9 bases in between. Per germline, CDR1 SGHKS and CDR2 YYEKEE (reference sequence). CDR3: CASSLDTGAYEQYF. The CDR3 DNA sequence: TGTGCCAGCAGCTTGGACACAGGAGCCTACGAGCAGTACTTC.

This clone was detected a few times. The CDR3 DNA reads TGTGCCATCCAATCTCGGACTAGCGGGAGAGGGGAGCTGTTTTTT. It codes for CAIQSRTSGRGELFF. The V and J genes are TRBV2 and TRBJ2-2; 13 bases align to TRBD2. J gave up 8 bases and V 10 bases, and 10 bases lay outside the gene matches. This CDR3 contains 15 residues. Germline CDR1 SNHLY, CDR2 FYNNEI.

Here the CDR3 reads CASRLAGGPETQYF. CDR3 nucleotide sequence: TGTGCCAGCCGACTAGCGGGGGGGCCAGAGACCCAGTACTTC. This rearrangement joins TRBV19 to TRBJ2-5; 14 bases match TRBD2. V was clipped by 9 bases and J by 4 bases; unmatched bases: 4. The CDR3 extends over 14 amino acids. Germline CDR1 is LNHDA and CDR2 is SQIVND (reference sequence). Using reference TRBV19 and TRBJ2-5 for the parts outside the CDR3, the full variable domain is DGGITQSPKYLFRKEGQNVTLSCEQNLNHDAMYWYRQDPGQGLRLIYYSQIVNDFQKGDIAEGYSVSREKKESFPLTVTSAQKNPTAFYLCASRLAGGPETQYFGPGTRLLVL.

This chain connects TRBV10-3 to TRBJ1-2, with 10 bases fitting TRBD1. The germline V gene has CDR1 ENHRY and CDR2 SYGVKD. J lost 7 bases, V lost 5 bases, and 7 bases had no gene match. The CDR3 loop spans 14 amino acids. Here the CDR3 reads CAISLGDRGSGYTF. The CDR3 coding sequence is TGTGCCATCAGTTTGGGGGACAGGGGTTCTGGCTACACCTTC.

The rearrangement joins TRBV30 to TRBJ2-1; D gene ambiguous. The CDR3 totals 13 residues. The V end was cut by 3 bases, the J end by 0 bases, with 6 bases between. Germline V gene sequence: CDR1 GTSNPN, CDR2 SVGIG (reference sequence). CDR3 bases: TGTGCCTGGAGAGCTAGCTCCTACAATGAGCAGTTCTTC. Translated, it gives CAWRASSYNEQFF. Full variable domain (outside the CDR3, taken from reference TRBV30 and TRBJ2-1): SQTIHQWPATLVQPVGSPLSLECTVEGTSNPNLYWYRQAAGRGLQLLFYSVGIGQISSEVPQNLSASRPQDRQFILSSKKLLLSDSGFYLCAWRASSYNEQFFGPGTRLTVL.

The chain combines TRBV5-1 with TRBJ1-3; no firm D call. The germline V gene encodes CDR1 SGHRS and CDR2 YFSETQ. The V end was cut by 0 bases, the J end by 0 bases, with 7 bases between. This CDR3 comprises 15 residues. The CDR3 here is CASSLETSSGNTIYF. CDR3 sequence (DNA): TGCGCCAGCAGCTTGGAAACCAGCTCTGGAAACACCATATATTTT.

The CDR3 region is CASSEEAGGLTGELFF. CDR3 DNA: TGTGCCAGCAGTGAAGAGGCAGGGGGCCTTACCGGGGAGCTGTTTTTT. The rearrangement uses TRBV6-1 and TRBJ2-2; TRBD1 agrees at 8 bases. Germline CDR1 reads MNHNS; CDR2 reads SASEGT. The CDR3 spans 16 residues. J gave up 5 bases and V 1 base, and 6 bases lay outside the gene matches.

Concerning this clone itself: Its ends do not fully match the called genes, so a read error is possible. The chain couples TRBV7-7 to TRBJ1-6; TRBD1 might be the D (6 bases). The CDR3 is made up of 16 amino acids. Germline V gives CDR1 SSHAT, CDR2 FNYEAQ (reference sequence). The DNA for the CDR3 is TGTGCTAGCAGCTTAGGGGCCCGTCAGGGGTATTCACCCCTCCACTTT. It encodes CASSLGARQGYSPLHF.

In its sample, this clone was seen once. This sequence joins TRBV7-2 and TRBJ2-1, with 7 bases identical to TRBD2. The CDR3 is 14 amino acids. V lost 10 bases and J lost 8; bases outside the gene matches: 14. Per germline, CDR1 SGHTA and CDR2 FQGNSA. The CDR3 loop reads CATSKGRAVHEQFF. The CDR3 nucleotides read TGTGCCACCTCAAAGGGGAGGGCCGTCCATGAGCAGTTCTTC.

This sequence joins TRBV2 and TRBJ1-5; D perhaps matches TRBD1 (5 bases). The CDR3 runs 13 residues. Germline CDR1 reads SNHLY; CDR2 reads FYNNEI. V lost 3 bases and J 3 bases, leaving 6 bases between the germline ends. The CDR3 sequence: CASSDRDNQPQHF. In DNA, the CDR3 is TGTGCCAGCAGTGACAGGGACAATCAGCCCCAGCATTTT.

This chain connects TRBV5-4 to TRBJ1-1, with D perhaps TRBD1 (5 bases). This CDR3 is built from 15 residues. V was shortened by 3 bases and J by 5 bases, with 17 bases between the two germline ends. Germline-derived CDR1 and CDR2 are SGHNT and YYREEE (reference sequence). The CDR3 nucleotides are TGTGCCAGCAGCTCCCGGTGGGGGGTAGGGACTGAAGCTTTCTTT. Its protein product is CASSSRWGVGTEAFF.

The chain combines TRBV6-2 or TRBV6-3 with TRBJ2-7, with D possibly TRBD1 on 6 matching bases. Per germline, CDR1 MNHEY and CDR2 SVGEGT. This CDR3 is built from 15 residues. Trimming shortened V by 5 bases and J by 2 bases, and 16 bases separated the two germline ends. The CDR3 sequence: CASSNVGTGPYEQYF. CDR3 coding DNA: TGTGCCAGCAGTAACGTCGGAACAGGGCCCTACGAGCAGTACTTC.

This sequence joins TRBV20-1 and TRBJ2-7; TRBD2 matches 9 bases. From germline, CDR1 is DFQATT and CDR2 SNEGSKA (reference sequence). V was clipped by 3 bases and J by 0 bases; unmatched bases: 0. The CDR3 is 13 residues long. The CDR3 is CSASSGGSYEQYF. The CDR3 bases are TGCAGTGCTAGTAGCGGGGGCTCCTACGAGCAGTACTTC.

The V gene is TRBV3-1 (or the pseudogene TRBV3-2), the J gene TRBJ1-5; no reliable D call. V was clipped by 4 bases and J by 8 bases, with 12 bases between them. The CDR3 covers 13 residues. Looked up from germline, CDR1 is LGHDT and CDR2 is YNNKEL (reference sequence). The CDR3 DNA reads TGTGCCAGCAGCCTGGAGGGTCTCAAGCCCCAGCATTTT. This sequence encodes CASSLEGLKPQHF.

This chain's CDR3 is CASSQPSGGFADTQYF. The DNA for the CDR3 is TGTGCCAGCAGCCAACCCAGCGGGGGGTTCGCAGATACGCAGTATTTT. The chain links TRBV4-2 to TRBJ2-3, with 9 bases that match TRBD2. The CDR3 sequence is 16 residues long. V lost 2 bases and J lost 4; bases outside the gene matches: 7. CDR1 LGHNA and CDR2 YNFKEQ come from the germline V gene.

This chain links TRBV5-6 with TRBJ2-1, with TRBD1 identical over 12 bases. The CDR3 length is 16 residues. V trimming: 2 bases; J trimming: 9 bases; junction bases outside the gene matches: 9. Germline CDR1 is SGHDT and CDR2 is YYEEEE. The CDR3 reads CASSLTGTGGFREQFF. As DNA, the CDR3 is TGTGCCAGCAGCTTAACCGGGACAGGGGGCTTTCGTGAGCAGTTCTTC.

V gene TRBV5-6 combines with J gene TRBJ2-2; 7 bases agree with TRBD1. The trim removed 5 bases at V and 3 bases at J, leaving 10 bases unmatched. The CDR3 has 16 residues. Germline V gene lookup returns CDR1 SGHDT and CDR2 YYEEEE. CDR3 bases: TGTGCCAGCAGTCATGGGACAGAGGGCTACACCGGGGAGCTGTTTTTT. Translation: CASSHGTEGYTGELFF.

The chain uses TRBV14 and TRBJ2-5, with 7 nucleotides matching TRBD1. This CDR3 has 16 residues. The V segment lost 4 bases and the J segment 7 bases; nucleotides outside the gene matches: 15. CDR1 is SGHDN and CDR2 is FVKESK in the germline V gene. The CDR3 nucleotides are TGTGCCAGCAGCCCCAACGAGGACAGGCCTTGGGGGACCCAGTACTTC. This sequence encodes CASSPNEDRPWGTQYF.

This clone was picked up one time. The chain carries TRBV10-3 and TRBJ1-2; D unclear. V was pared by 5 bases and J by 5 bases, with 15 bases between. Germline loops: CDR1 ENHRY, CDR2 SYGVKD. The CDR3 loop spans 14 amino acids. DNA for the CDR3: TGTGCCATCAGTTCCCAGGAGGCCTTTTATGGCTACACCTTC. This sequence encodes CAISSQEAFYGYTF.